This is a list of T cell receptor beta chains from one sample in a study of T cells in Graves' hyperthyroidism and ophthalmopathy. Using its own MiXCR run on the multiplex PCR reads, TCRdb lists one record per CDR3 protein. The data show some 500,000 distinct CDR3 sequences, with under 15% seen just once and over 15% held by the top ten. The specimen was blood. These TCRs come from a woman under 30 with Graves' hyperthyroidism. The conserved cysteine and the conserved F or W are not part of the CDR3 here.

CDR3 protein: ATSDPKRGRAF
J gene: TRBJ1-1
V gene: TRBV24-1

CDR3 protein: ASSRAPGRSAAPLH
J gene: TRBJ1-6
V gene: TRBV4-1

CDR3 protein: ASSFPGLRANYGYT
J gene: TRBJ1-2
V gene: TRBV5-6

CDR3 protein: ASTPGEGSPSGNTIY
J gene: TRBJ1-3
V gene: TRBV19

CDR3 protein: ATSGTGGGEKLF
J gene: TRBJ1-4
V gene: TRBV2

CDR3 protein: ASSSLAGERGDTQY
J gene: TRBJ2-3
V gene: TRBV7-6

CDR3 protein: ASSWGLESSNRPYNEQF
J gene: TRBJ2-1
V gene: TRBV5-4

CDR3 protein: ASSSSGTWGHNEQF
J gene: TRBJ2-1
V gene: TRBV7-9

CDR3 protein: ASSPAVGGGKLF
J gene: TRBJ1-4
V gene: TRBV5-6

CDR3 protein: ASSEALGYGNQPQH
J gene: TRBJ1-5
V gene: TRBV6-1

CDR3 protein: ASSLEGVGYGYT
J gene: TRBJ1-2
V gene: TRBV11-2

CDR3 protein: ASSPRRQGPLNQPQH
J gene: TRBJ1-5
V gene: TRBV18

CDR3 protein: ASTPGGSSWNEQF
J gene: TRBJ2-1
V gene: TRBV7-6

CDR3 protein: AISVGTSGRKTGELF
J gene: TRBJ2-2
V gene: TRBV10-3

CDR3 protein: AISEGSRGLEAF
J gene: TRBJ1-1
V gene: TRBV10-3

CDR3 protein: ASSPGQGATNEKLF
J gene: TRBJ1-4
V gene: TRBV27

CDR3 protein: ASSVGTGRLTEAF
J gene: TRBJ1-1
V gene: TRBV9